Listed below are T cell receptor beta chains from one sample, sequenced in a study of tumor and adjacent non-tumor tissue in lung cancer. TCRdb recomputed calls from the multiplex PCR reads with MiXCR, one row per CDR3 protein. Here the sample spans tens of thousands of distinct CDR3 sequences, 67% being singletons. The sequenced material came from lung tumor tissue. Receptor source: a man aged 55 to 70 with non-small cell lung cancer. Both conserved end residues are part of each CDR3. A D gene is named only where the DNA matches it firmly. Part of the rows lack a size; the others show once, few, many or a class for expanded clones.

abundance: few; v_gene: TRBV7-2; d_gene: -; j_gene: TRBJ2-7; CDR3aa: CASSSPTGPYEQYF; CDR3nt: TGTGCCAGCAGCTCTCCGACAGGTCCCTACGAGCAGTACTTC
abundance: medium-sized; v_gene: TRBV5-5; d_gene: TRBD2; j_gene: TRBJ2-7; CDR3aa: CASSLVSGAYEQYF; CDR3nt: TGTGCCAGCAGCTTGGTCAGCGGGGCCTACGAGCAGTACTTC
abundance: -; v_gene: TRBV6-1; d_gene: TRBD1; j_gene: TRBJ2-6; CDR3aa: CASRPKTGFGVSGANVLTF; CDR3nt: TGTGCTAGCAGGCCTAAGACAGGGTTCGGAGTTTCTGGGGCCAACGTCCTGACTTTC
abundance: -; v_gene: TRBV11-2; d_gene: -; j_gene: TRBJ2-5; CDR3aa: CASSSVPPGGGTQYF; CDR3nt: TGTGCCAGTAGCTCAGTCCCCCCAGGAGGAGGGACCCAGTACTTC
abundance: many; v_gene: TRBV4-1; d_gene: -; j_gene: TRBJ2-1; CDR3aa: CASSQDGGGGGYNEQFF; CDR3nt: TGCGCCAGCAGCCAAGATGGGGGGGGCGGAGGCTACAATGAGCAGTTCTTC
abundance: -; v_gene: TRBV29-1; d_gene: -; j_gene: TRBJ2-3; CDR3aa: CSIASCTDTQYF; CDR3nt: TGCAGCATTGCTTCGTGCACAGATACGCAGTATTTT
abundance: many; v_gene: TRBV5-4; d_gene: -; j_gene: TRBJ1-2; CDR3aa: CASSFPGYGYTF; CDR3nt: TGTGCCAGCAGCTTTCCGGGCTATGGCTACACCTTC
abundance: -; v_gene: TRBV11-2; d_gene: TRBD2; j_gene: TRBJ2-3; CDR3aa: CASSRSGRASKDTHYF; CDR3nt: TGTGCCAGCAGCCGTAGCGGGAGGGCCTCTAAAGATACGCATTATTTT
abundance: many; v_gene: TRBV28; d_gene: TRBD1; j_gene: TRBJ2-3; CDR3aa: CASSLLGQAATDTQYF; CDR3nt: TGTGCCAGCAGTTTATTGGGACAGGCGGCTACAGATACGCAGTATTTT
abundance: -; v_gene: TRBV12-3/TRBV12-4; d_gene: -; j_gene: TRBJ2-1; CDR3aa: CACSLKGREQFF; CDR3nt: TGTGCATGCAGTTTGAAGGGGCGGGAACAATTCTTC
abundance: once; v_gene: TRBV6-1; d_gene: TRBD2; j_gene: TRBJ2-1; CDR3aa: CASNGTNHNEQFF; CDR3nt: TGTGCCAGCAATGGGACTAACCACAATGAGCAGTTCTTC